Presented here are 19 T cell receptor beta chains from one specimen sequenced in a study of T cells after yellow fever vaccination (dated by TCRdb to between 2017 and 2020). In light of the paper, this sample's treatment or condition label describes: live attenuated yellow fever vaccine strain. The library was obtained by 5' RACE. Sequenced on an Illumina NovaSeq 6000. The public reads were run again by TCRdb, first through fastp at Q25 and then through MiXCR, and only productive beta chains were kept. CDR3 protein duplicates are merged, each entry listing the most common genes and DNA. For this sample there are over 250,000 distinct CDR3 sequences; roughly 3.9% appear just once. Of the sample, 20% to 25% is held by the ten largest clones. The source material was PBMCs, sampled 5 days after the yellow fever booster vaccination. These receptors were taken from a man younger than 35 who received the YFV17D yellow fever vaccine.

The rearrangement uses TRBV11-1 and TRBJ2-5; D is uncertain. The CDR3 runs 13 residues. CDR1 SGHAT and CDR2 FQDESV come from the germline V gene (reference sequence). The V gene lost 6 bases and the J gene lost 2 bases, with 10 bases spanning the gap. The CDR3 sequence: CASRFDLQETQYF. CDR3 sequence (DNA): TGTGCCAGCAGATTCGACCTGCAAGAGACCCAGTACTTC.

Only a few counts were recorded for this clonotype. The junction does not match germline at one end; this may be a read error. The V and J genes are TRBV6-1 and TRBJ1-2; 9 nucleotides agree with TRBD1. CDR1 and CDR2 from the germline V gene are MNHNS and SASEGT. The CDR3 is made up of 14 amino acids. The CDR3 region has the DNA TGTGCCAGCACTGAAGGACAGGGGAACTATGGCTACACCTTC. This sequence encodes CASTEGQGNYGYTF.

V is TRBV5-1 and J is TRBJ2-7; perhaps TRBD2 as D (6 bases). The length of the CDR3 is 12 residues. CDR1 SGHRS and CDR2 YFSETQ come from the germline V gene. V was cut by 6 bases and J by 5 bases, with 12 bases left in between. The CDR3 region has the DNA TGCGCCAGCACCTTTGGAGGGAACGAGCAGTACTTC. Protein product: CASTFGGNEQYF.

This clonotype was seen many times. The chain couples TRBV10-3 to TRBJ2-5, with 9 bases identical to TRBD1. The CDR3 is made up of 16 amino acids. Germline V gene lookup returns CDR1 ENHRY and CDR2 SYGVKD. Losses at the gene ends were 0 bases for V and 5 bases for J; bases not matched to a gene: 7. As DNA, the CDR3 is TGTGCCATCAGTGAGTCGGGACAGGGAACTCTCGAGACCCAGTACTTC. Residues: CAISESGQGTLETQYF.

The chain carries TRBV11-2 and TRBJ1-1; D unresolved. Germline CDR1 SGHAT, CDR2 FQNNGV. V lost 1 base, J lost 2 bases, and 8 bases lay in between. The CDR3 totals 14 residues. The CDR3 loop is CASSLGVDNTEAFF. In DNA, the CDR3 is TGTGCCAGCAGCTTAGGTGTAGACAACACTGAAGCTTTCTTT.

The CDR3 sequence is CASSLEQFSTDTQYF. CDR3 DNA sequence: TGTGCCAGCAGCTTGGAGCAGTTTAGCACAGATACGCAGTATTTT. This chain uses TRBV5-4 with TRBJ2-3; D is ambiguous. CDR3 size: 15 residues. CDR1 is SGHNT and CDR2 is YYREEE in the germline V gene (reference sequence). V lost 0 bases to trimming and J lost 0 bases, with 8 bases between them.

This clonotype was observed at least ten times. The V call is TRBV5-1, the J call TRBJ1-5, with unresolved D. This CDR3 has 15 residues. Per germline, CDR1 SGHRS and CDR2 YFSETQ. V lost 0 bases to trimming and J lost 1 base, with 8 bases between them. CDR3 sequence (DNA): TGCGCCAGCAGCTTGGACGGTCTGAGCAATCAGCCCCAGCATTTT. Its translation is CASSLDGLSNQPQHF.

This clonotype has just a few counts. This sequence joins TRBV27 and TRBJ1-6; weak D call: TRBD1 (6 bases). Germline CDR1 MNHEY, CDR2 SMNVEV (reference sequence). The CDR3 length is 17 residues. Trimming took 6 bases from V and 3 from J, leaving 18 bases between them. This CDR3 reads CASSPKKTGNYNSPLHF. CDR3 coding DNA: TGTGCCAGCAGCCCCAAAAAAACAGGGAACTATAATTCACCCCTCCACTTT.

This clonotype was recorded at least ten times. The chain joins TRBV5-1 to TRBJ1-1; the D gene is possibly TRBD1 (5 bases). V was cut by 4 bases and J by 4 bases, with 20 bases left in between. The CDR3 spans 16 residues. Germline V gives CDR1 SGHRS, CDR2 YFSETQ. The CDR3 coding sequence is TGCGCCAGCAGCCTGGGACCTGACGCGTTGGGCACTGAAGCTTTCTTT. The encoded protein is CASSLGPDALGTEAFF.

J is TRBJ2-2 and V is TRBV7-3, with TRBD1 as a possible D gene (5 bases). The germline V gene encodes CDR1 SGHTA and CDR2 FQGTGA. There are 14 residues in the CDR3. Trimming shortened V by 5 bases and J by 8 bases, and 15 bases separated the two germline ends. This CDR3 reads CASSVGHGIGELFF. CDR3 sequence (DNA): TGTGCCAGCAGCGTAGGACATGGCATAGGGGAGCTGTTTTTT. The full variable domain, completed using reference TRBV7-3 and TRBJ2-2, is GAGVSQTPSNKVTEKGKYVELRCDPISGHTALYWYRQSLGQGPEFLIYFQGTGAADDSGLPNDRFFAVRPEGSVSTLKIQRTERGDSAVYLCASSVGHGIGELFFGEGSRLTVL.

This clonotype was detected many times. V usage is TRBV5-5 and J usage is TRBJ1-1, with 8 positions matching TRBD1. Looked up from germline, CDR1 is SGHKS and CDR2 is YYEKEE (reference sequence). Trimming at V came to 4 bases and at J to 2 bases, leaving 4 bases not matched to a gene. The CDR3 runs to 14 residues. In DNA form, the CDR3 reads TGTGCCAGCAGCCCGGACAGGGTCAACACTGAAGCTTTCTTT. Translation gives CASSPDRVNTEAFF.

The CDR3 DNA sequence: TGCAGCGTTGCGGGCAGGTTAAACACTGAAGCTTTCTTT. Protein product: CSVAGRLNTEAFF. The gene calls are TRBV29-1 and TRBJ1-1; the D is unclear. The germline V gene encodes CDR1 SQVTM and CDR2 ANQGSEA. Deletions cut 4 bases from V and 2 bases from J, with 11 bases between. CDR3 length: 13 amino acids.

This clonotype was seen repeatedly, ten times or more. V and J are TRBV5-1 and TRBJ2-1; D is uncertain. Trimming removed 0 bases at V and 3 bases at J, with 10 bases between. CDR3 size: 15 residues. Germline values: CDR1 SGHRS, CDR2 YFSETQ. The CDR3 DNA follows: TGCGCCAGCAGCTTGGAGGGTGTGTACTACAATGAGCAGTTCTTC. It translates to CASSLEGVYYNEQFF.

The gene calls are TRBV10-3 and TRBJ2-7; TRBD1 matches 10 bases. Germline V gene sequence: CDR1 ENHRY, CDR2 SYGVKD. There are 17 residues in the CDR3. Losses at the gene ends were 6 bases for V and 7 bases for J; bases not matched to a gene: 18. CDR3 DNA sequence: TGTGCCATCAGAGACCCGGGACAGGGGAATAAGGCGGAAGAGCAGTACTTC. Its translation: CAIRDPGQGNKAEEQYF.

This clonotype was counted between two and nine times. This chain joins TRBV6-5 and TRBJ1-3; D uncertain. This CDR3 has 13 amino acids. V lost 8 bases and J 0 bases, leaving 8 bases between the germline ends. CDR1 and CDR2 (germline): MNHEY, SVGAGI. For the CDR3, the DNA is TGTGCCAGCCGGCGCAACTCTGGAAACACCATATATTTT. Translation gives CASRRNSGNTIYF.

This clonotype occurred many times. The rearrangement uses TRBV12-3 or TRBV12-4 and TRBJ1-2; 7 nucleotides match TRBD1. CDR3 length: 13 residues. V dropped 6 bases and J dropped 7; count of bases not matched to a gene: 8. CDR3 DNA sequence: TGTGCCAGCAGGGGGGACAGCTTAAGTGGCTACACCTTC. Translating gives CASRGDSLSGYTF.

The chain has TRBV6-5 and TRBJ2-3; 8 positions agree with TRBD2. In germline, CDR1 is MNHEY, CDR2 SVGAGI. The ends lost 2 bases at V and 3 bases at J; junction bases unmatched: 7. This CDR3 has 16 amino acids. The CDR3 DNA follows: TGTGCCAGCAGTTACAGGTCGCGGGGGGCAACAGATACGCAGTATTTT. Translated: CASSYRSRGATDTQYF.

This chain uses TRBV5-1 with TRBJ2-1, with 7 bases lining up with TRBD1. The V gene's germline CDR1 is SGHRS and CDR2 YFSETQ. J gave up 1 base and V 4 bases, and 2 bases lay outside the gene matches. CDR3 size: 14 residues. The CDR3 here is CASSMDRSYNEQFF. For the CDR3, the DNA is TGCGCCAGCAGCATGGACAGGTCCTACAATGAGCAGTTCTTC. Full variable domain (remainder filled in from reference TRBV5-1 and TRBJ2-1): KAGVTQTPRYLIKTRGQQVTLSCSPISGHRSVSWYQQTPGQGLQFLFEYFSETQRNKGNFPGRFSGRQFSNSRSEMNVSTLELGDSALYLCASSMDRSYNEQFFGPGTRLTVL.

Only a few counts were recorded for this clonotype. The CDR3 sequence is CASTSGQGHTGELFF. CDR3 DNA: TGTGCCAGCACCTCCGGACAGGGGCACACCGGGGAGCTGTTTTTT. The chain carries TRBV27 and TRBJ2-2; 9 bases agree with TRBD1. The CDR3 length is 15 residues. Trimming cost V 7 bases and J 3 bases; bases outside gene matches: 6. The germline V gene encodes CDR1 MNHEY and CDR2 SMNVEV (reference sequence).